The sequence of this T cell receptor (beta chain) was determined in a study of T cells in Graves' hyperthyroidism and ophthalmopathy (dated 2019 in TCRdb). Study-wide context: To identify distinguishing TCR V-J signatures, a discovery cohort of 90 to 100 patients was used, comprising roughly 45 with Graves' ophthalmopathy and some 60 with stable Graves' hyperthyroidism. An independent validation cohort of around 20 hyperthyroidism patients and about 15 patients who later progressed to ophthalmopathy tested prospective prediction of ophthalmopathy. For training and testing, the 100 or so patients in the discovery cohort were randomly divided in a 7:3 ratio. Thyroid tissue and blood T-cell repertoires from more than five Graves' hyperthyroidism patients were also compared in the study. After sampling, hyperthyroidism patients received methimazole starting at 30 mg daily, and ophthalmopathy patients received high-dose intravenous methylprednisolone. According to the paper, TCR Vbeta CDR3 sequencing was carried out on over 130 peripheral blood samples, which came from under 50 ophthalmopathy, around 74 hyperthyroidism and roughly 17 progressor patients. Here is what the overall study found, with its caveats: A model built on a 13 V-J signature distinguished ophthalmopathy from stable hyperthyroidism, reaching about 88% sensitivity and approximately 83% specificity in cross-validation and 80%/75% in testing. In validation, the model predicted progression to ophthalmopathy with 55% to 71% sensitivity and 72% to 85% specificity, a median of about 6 months before onset. Blood samples also contained most of the expanded thyroid clonotypes (frequency above 0.001), which suggests that blood repertoires may reflect thyroid immune responses. No statistical method was used to fix the sample size in advance, and group allocation was not hidden from the investigators.

V is clipped by 6 bases and J by 5 bases, and the sequence between their germline boundaries is 17 bases long. From the germline V gene, CDR1 is SGHVS and CDR2 is FNYEAQ. Taken from cysteine to phenylalanine, the CDR3 has 14 residues. Of all the DNA, just the CDR3 is kept, 42 bases in frame from base 1. Stable Graves' hyperthyroidism was defined as the absence of progression to ophthalmopathy over 18 months of follow-up. Hyperthyroidism patients were aged 18 to 65 years and newly diagnosed, with disease duration of less than 2 months. Patients with uncontrolled infections, other autoimmune diseases, pregnancy or lactation were excluded. Clinical symptoms, serum thyroxine and TRAb, thyroid ultrasound, and orbital computed tomography formed the basis for the diagnoses. Trizol reagent was used to extract total RNA, and RNA quality was then checked on an Agilent 2100 Bioanalyzer. This clonotype was counted a few times. Its antigen has not been determined. No base quality values were provided; no much bigger clone lies one nucleotide off.

The TCR beta CDR3 regions were amplified from the RNA transcripts. The first round of RT-PCR for the TCR CDR3 was performed with the HTBI primer set and the Qiagen OneStep RT-PCR kit. The libraries were constructed in a second round of multiplex PCR and then size-selected and purified. The libraries were sequenced on an Illumina HiSeq2000 using paired-end 100 bp reads. As for how the authors treated the data: SOAPnuke was used to process the raw data, throwing out any read that contained adapters or uncalled bases, had a mean Phred below 15, or lacked an exact constant-primer or identifier match. COPE v1.2.5 was used to merge the high-quality paired reads, and each unique nucleotide sequence was defined as a clonotype. MiTCR v1.1 was used to align clonotypes to the IMGT TRBV, TRBD and TRBJ reference segments. Analysis was restricted to V-J combinations with a frequency above 0.0001, which covered approximately 99% of repertoires. The TCS score was defined as F50 (clonal expansion) divided by E x V (chaos), with BLOSUM62-based TCRdist calculated between CDR3 peptides within each V-J. Welch's t-statistics and random forest reduced around 550 V-J features to 13, which were used in a naive Bayes classifier (R e1071). Using fastp at Q25 and MiXCR, TCRdb reprocessed the public reads and kept productive beta chains. Every CDR3 protein is listed once, alongside the most common genes and DNA of its rows. V and J calls and clone size were set by TCRdb, not the authors. This sample lists 600,000 or so distinct CDR3 sequences; 46% were detected once. Just under 8.5% of the sample comes from the top ten.

The origin of this receptor is a woman younger than 30 with Graves' hyperthyroidism. Donor details come from another sample of the same person, matched by shared clones. The sequenced sample consisted of peripheral blood or thyroid tissue (not recorded which). Recombination joined TRBV7-6 with TRBJ2-7; no D gene is confidently identified. The DNA reads TGTGCCAGCAGACGTACCAAGGGTGTCCACGAGCAGTACTTC. It encodes CASRRTKGVHEQYF.